This T cell receptor (beta chain) comes out of a study of early T cells in non-severe SARS-CoV-2 infection. Overall study findings and caveats: The VDJdb matching leaned toward anti-spike CD8 responses and overlooked private and CD4 specificities.

This clonotype showed up many times. Its specificity is unknown. CDR1 and CDR2 from the germline V gene are SEHNR and FQNEAQ (reference sequence). The V segment lost 5 bases and the J segment 10 bases; nucleotides outside the gene matches: 13. The CDR3 loop spans 16 amino acids. Molecules of cDNA were individually given unique molecular identifiers that were attached to them. One entry per CDR3 protein, called by TCRdb with MiXCR from the 5' RACE reads. The table shows about 67,000 distinct CDR3 sequences, with 11% occurring only once. Sequenced input: whole blood. The rearrangement uses TRBV7-9 and TRBJ1-6; 8 positions match TRBD1. The sequence was collected from an adult who was a healthcare worker with PCR-confirmed SARS-CoV-2 infection or an uninfected control (not recorded which). CDR3 nucleotide sequence: TGTGCCAGCAGCCCTGACAGGGGAGGCGTTAGCTCACCCCTCCACTTT. It yields the protein CASSPDRGGVSSPLHF.